This T cell receptor (beta chain) was sequenced for a study of T-cell memory formation after mild COVID-19. Remarks on this clonotype: Its antigen is still unknown.

The CDR3 is made up of 15 amino acids. In germline, CDR1 is ENHRY, CDR2 SYGVKD. Trimming removed 6 bases at V and 0 bases at J, with 12 bases between. Study-wide results and limits: Second-wave clones peaking on day 37 lacked confirmed SARS-CoV-2 specificity. In pre-infection memory, a portion of responding clones appeared, which suggested that cross-reactive memory joined.

Barcoded TCR alpha and TCR beta cDNA libraries with UMIs came from 5'RACE using constant-segment primers. TCRdb ran MiXCR on the 5' RACE reads and lists one entry per CDR3 protein. The sample carries 100,000 to 140,000 distinct CDR3 sequences, 13% to 15% recorded once. The chain recombines TRBV10-3 with TRBJ1-3, with D perhaps matching TRBD1 (5 bases). The receptor comes from a man aged 18 to 29 who had mild COVID-19 (a few samples of this study predate the infection). Cell type and time point are not known. Sequenced input: PBMCs or a T cell subset sorted from them (not recorded which). The CDR3 spells CAIRFWDDSGNTIYF. CDR3 coding DNA: TGTGCCATCAGATTCTGGGACGACTCTGGAAACACCATATATTTT.